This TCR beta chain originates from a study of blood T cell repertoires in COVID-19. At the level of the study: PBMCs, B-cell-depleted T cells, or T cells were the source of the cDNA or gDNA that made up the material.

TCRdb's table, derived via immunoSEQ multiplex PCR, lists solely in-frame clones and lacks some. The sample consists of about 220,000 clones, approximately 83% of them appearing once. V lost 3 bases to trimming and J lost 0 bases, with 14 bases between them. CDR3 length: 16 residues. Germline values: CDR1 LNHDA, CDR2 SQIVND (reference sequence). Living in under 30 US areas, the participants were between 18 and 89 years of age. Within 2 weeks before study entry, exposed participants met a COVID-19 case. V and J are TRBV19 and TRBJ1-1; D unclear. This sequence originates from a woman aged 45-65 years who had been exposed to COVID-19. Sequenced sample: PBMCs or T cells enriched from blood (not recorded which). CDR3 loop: CASSIRHRDMNTEAFF. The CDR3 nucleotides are TGTGCCAGTAGTATCCGCCACAGAGATATGAACACTGAAGCTTTCTTT.